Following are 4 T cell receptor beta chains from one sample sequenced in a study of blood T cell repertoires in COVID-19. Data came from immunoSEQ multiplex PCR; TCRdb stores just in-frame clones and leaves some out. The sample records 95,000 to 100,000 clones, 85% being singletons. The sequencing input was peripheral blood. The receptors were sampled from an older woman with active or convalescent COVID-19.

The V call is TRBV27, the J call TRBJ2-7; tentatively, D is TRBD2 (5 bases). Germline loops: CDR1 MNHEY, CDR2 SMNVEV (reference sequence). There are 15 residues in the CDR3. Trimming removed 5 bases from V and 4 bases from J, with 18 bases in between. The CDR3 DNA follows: TGTGCCAGCAGTAGAGGGATCGGGCCTCTTTACGAGCAGTACTTC. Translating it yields CASSRGIGPLYEQYF.

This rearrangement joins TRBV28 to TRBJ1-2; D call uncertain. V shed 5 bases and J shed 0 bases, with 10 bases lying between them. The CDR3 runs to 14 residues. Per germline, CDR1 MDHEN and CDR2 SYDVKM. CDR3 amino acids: CASSATVTNYGYTF. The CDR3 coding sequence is TGTGCCAGCAGTGCAACAGTAACTAACTATGGCTACACCTTC.

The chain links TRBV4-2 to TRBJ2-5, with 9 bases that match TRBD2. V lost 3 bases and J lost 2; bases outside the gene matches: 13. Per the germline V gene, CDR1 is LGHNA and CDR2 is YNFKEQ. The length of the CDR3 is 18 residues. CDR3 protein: CASSHLSDRRGGQETQYF. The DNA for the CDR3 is TGTGCCAGCAGCCACCTTTCGGATCGGCGGGGGGGACAAGAGACCCAGTACTTC.

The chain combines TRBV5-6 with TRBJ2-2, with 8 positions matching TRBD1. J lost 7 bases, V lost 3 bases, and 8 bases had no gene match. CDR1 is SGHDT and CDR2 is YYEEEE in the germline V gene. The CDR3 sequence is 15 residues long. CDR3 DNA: TGTGCCAGCAGCTCCTATCAGGGGGCAGTCGGGGAGCTGTTTTTT. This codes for CASSSYQGAVGELFF.